This TCR beta chain was recorded in a study of type 1 and type 2 diabetes patients. The overall study: Participants included type 1 and type 2 diabetes patients plus nondiabetic controls.

PCR was run on genomic DNA. Amplification of the beta chain CDR3 used 30 forward and 13 reverse multiplex primers. TCRdb reprocessed the multiplex PCR reads with MiXCR, giving one entry per CDR3 protein. The sample gives 250,000 or so distinct CDR3 sequences, 45% to 60% of which show up once; roughly an eighth is in the top ten. CDR1 is LNHNV, CDR2 YYDKDF, per germline (reference sequence). Trimming took 1 base from V and 5 from J, leaving 9 bases between them. The length of the CDR3 is 13 residues. This clonotype was seen ten or more times. What it binds is not known. General study points: Both CD4+ and CD8+ type 2 diabetes repertoires showed significantly higher diversity than type 1. Type 2 diabetes and control samples shared highly correlated V and J usage, averaging approximately 0.97.

Anyone with other autoimmune disease or infection in the prior four weeks was excluded. The rearrangement uses TRBV15 and TRBJ2-7; tentatively, D is TRBD1 or TRBD2 (5 bases each). This receptor was taken from a young man with type 2 diabetes. Source material: peripheral blood mononuclear cells (PBMCs). The CDR3 loop reads CATSRARGHEQYF. The CDR3 DNA is TGTGCCACCAGCAGAGCGAGGGGACACGAGCAGTACTTC.